Following are 20 T cell receptor beta chains from one sample sequenced in a study of cytomegalovirus exposure and HLA in healthy donors. Vbeta (60) and Jbeta (13) primers were used in the PCR. The method was immunoSEQ multiplex PCR; TCRdb's version includes in-frame clones alone and lacks a portion of them. The sample shows about 90,000 clones, nearly 70% of them seen only once. The sequenced sample was PBMCs. These receptors were taken from a woman aged 45-65 years in good health and CMV-seropositive.

The chain links TRBV28 to TRBJ2-2, with TRBD2 as a possible D gene (6 bases). CDR1 and CDR2 (germline): MDHEN, SYDVKM. Between the trimmed V and J ends, which lost 7 bases and 0 bases, there was a span of 9 bases. The CDR3 has 14 amino acids. The CDR3 loop reads CASNAGSNTGELFF. The DNA of the CDR3 is TGTGCCAGCAATGCGGGATCGAACACCGGGGAGCTGTTTTTT.

This clone turned up a few times. The chain combines TRBV11-3 with TRBJ2-3; TRBD2 agrees at 13 bases. CDR1 is SGHNT, CDR2 YENEEA, per germline. The CDR3 consists of 16 residues. V shed 5 bases and J 7 bases; nucleotides not matched to a gene: 9. The CDR3 DNA follows: TGTGCCAGCAGCCTGGAACTAGCGGGAGGGCCGAATACGCAGTATTTT. Amino acids: CASSLELAGGPNTQYF.

This clone was counted a few times. The chain couples TRBV29-1 to TRBJ2-1; 8 positions match TRBD1. Germline CDR1 SQVTM, CDR2 ANQGSEA. CDR3 length: 16 residues. V lost 5 bases and J lost 6; bases outside the gene matches: 15. The CDR3 DNA sequence: TGCAGCGTTCGACCACCGGGTGGACAGGGCGTCAATGAGCAGTTCTTC. Protein: CSVRPPGGQGVNEQFF.

This clone appeared once. DNA for the CDR3: TGTGCCAGCTCACGGGGACAGGAGAACACTGAAGCTTTCTTT. It is translated as CASSRGQENTEAFF. The chain recombines TRBV18 with TRBJ1-1; TRBD1 matches at 8 bases. The CDR3 is 14 residues long. The J segment lost 1 base and the V segment lost 4 bases, leaving 2 bases of the junction unmatched. Per germline, CDR1 KGHSH and CDR2 LQKENI.

This clone was counted a single time. The chain combines TRBV5-1 with TRBJ2-7; tentatively, D is TRBD1 (6 bases). The CDR3 has 16 residues. CDR1 and CDR2 from the germline V gene are SGHRS and YFSETQ. Deletions cut 4 bases from V and 0 bases from J, with 17 bases between. The CDR3 DNA sequence: TGCGCCAGCAGCCTCATTACCCAGACAGGCTCCTACGAGCAGTACTTC. Amino acids: CASSLITQTGSYEQYF.

The rearrangement joins TRBV6-1 to TRBJ1-5; D unclear. This CDR3 is built from 14 residues. With 0 bases removed from V and 5 bases from J, the gap between germline ends came to 8 bases. The germline V gene encodes CDR1 MNHNS and CDR2 SASEGT. CDR3 loop: CASSEANRDQPQHF. The CDR3 DNA is TGTGCCAGCAGTGAAGCGAACAGAGATCAGCCCCAGCATTTT.

Points on this clone: The junction departs from germline at one end; a sequencing error may be responsible. The chain combines TRBV7-8 with TRBJ1-5; D is uncertain. CDR1 and CDR2 from the germline V gene are SGHVS and FQNEAQ. CDR3 length: 16 residues. DNA for the CDR3: TGTGCCAGCAGCTTATTTGCCAGAAATAGCAACCAGCCCCAGCATTTT. Its translation is CASSLFARNSNQPQHF. The full variable domain, rest sourced from reference TRBV7-8 and TRBJ1-5, is GAGVSQSPRYKVAKRGQDVALRCDPISGHVSLFWYQQALGQGPEFLTYFQNEAQLDKSGLPSDRFFAERPEGSVSTLKIQRTQQEDSAVYLCASSLFARNSNQPQHFGDGTRLSIL.

This clone was picked up a small number of times. The chain uses TRBV18 and TRBJ2-7; 10 nucleotides agree with TRBD1. CDR1 and CDR2 from the germline V gene are KGHSH and LQKENI. V lost 6 bases and J lost 5; bases outside the gene matches: 4. The CDR3 totals 13 residues. In DNA, the CDR3 is TGTGCCAGCTCTGGGACAGGGGTTAACGAGCAGTACTTC. It yields the protein CASSGTGVNEQYF. Complete variable domain (other parts from reference TRBV18 and TRBJ2-7): NAGVMQNPRHLVRRRGQEARLRCSPMKGHSHVYWYRQLPEEGLKFMVYLQKENIIDESGMPKERFSAEFPKEGPSILRIQQVVRGDSAAYFCASSGTGVNEQYFGPGTRLTVT.

The chain links TRBV18 to TRBJ1-1, with 8 bases matching TRBD1. The CDR3 runs 14 residues. The germline CDR1 and CDR2 sequences are KGHSH and LQKENI. With 3 bases clipped from V and 2 bases from J, the junction kept 2 bases outside the gene matches. The CDR3: CASSPDRGNTEAFF. The CDR3 bases are TGTGCCAGCTCACCTGACAGGGGTAACACTGAAGCTTTCTTT.

V usage is TRBV28 and J usage is TRBJ2-5; 7 bases agree with TRBD2. Germline V gives CDR1 MDHEN, CDR2 SYDVKM. This CDR3 spans 13 amino acids. V was clipped by 6 bases and J by 5 bases; unmatched bases: 6. The CDR3 here is CASSGGRVETQYF. DNA of the CDR3: TGTGCCAGCAGCGGCGGGAGAGTGGAGACCCAGTACTTC.

The chain links TRBV28 to TRBJ2-7, with TRBD1 matching over 8 bases. J was trimmed by 5 bases and V by 9 bases; bases with no gene match: 12. There are 14 residues in the CDR3. Germline values: CDR1 MDHEN, CDR2 SYDVKM. The CDR3 is CASTGGRDYHEQYF. As DNA, the CDR3 is TGTGCCAGTACAGGGGGGCGCGACTACCACGAGCAGTACTTC.

This rearrangement joins TRBV10-3 to TRBJ2-6; no reliable D call. Germline lookup yields CDR1 ENHRY and CDR2 SYGVKD. The CDR3 covers 12 residues. V dropped 10 bases and J dropped 1 base, with 5 bases sitting between them. CDR3 sequence (DNA): TGTGCCACAAATTCTGGGGCCAACGTCCTGACTTTC. Translated: CATNSGANVLTF.

This clone has just a few counts. The chain uses TRBV5-1 and TRBJ2-2; D unresolved. The CDR3 spans 13 residues. Germline assignment: CDR1 SGHRS and CDR2 YFSETQ. The ends were cut back, 4 bases at V and 3 bases at J, with 7 bases in the middle. The CDR3 loop reads CASSQTDTGELFF. Here the CDR3 DNA reads TGCGCCAGCAGCCAAACGGACACCGGGGAGCTGTTTTTT.

To note about this clone: An end of the junction differs from the germline gene, which may be a read error. This chain uses TRBV6-4 with TRBJ2-3; D perhaps matches TRBD2 (5 bases). The CDR3 runs to 16 residues. Germline-derived CDR1 and CDR2 are MRHNA and SNTAGT. This chain's CDR3 is CASSDRALGSTDTQYF. In nucleotides, the CDR3 is TGTGCCAGCAGTGACCGAGCGCTAGGGAGCACGGATACGCAGTATTTT.

The sample holds one count of this clone. The chain uses TRBV6-6 and TRBJ2-2, with D possibly TRBD2 on 7 matching bases. CDR3 length: 16 residues. Germline V gene data show CDR1 as MNHNY and CDR2 as SVGAGI (reference sequence). V was shortened by 1 base and J by 5 bases, with 14 bases between the two germline ends. The CDR3 is CASSYFAGANTGELFF. The CDR3 bases are TGTGCCAGCAGTTACTTCGCGGGGGCAAATACCGGGGAGCTGTTTTTT.

This clone was detected once. This chain connects TRBV11-2 to TRBJ2-7, with 12 bases that match TRBD2. This CDR3 comprises 15 residues. CDR1 and CDR2 (germline): SGHAT, FQNNGV. V shed 4 bases, J shed 5 bases, and the junction held 6 bases outside the gene matches. The CDR3 protein is CASSSASGRVHEQYF. The CDR3 nucleotides read TGTGCCAGCAGCTCCGCTAGCGGGAGGGTCCACGAGCAGTACTTC.

This clone was counted once. The V call is TRBV5-1, the J call TRBJ2-5, with unresolved D. V was pared by 0 bases and J by 2 bases, with 5 bases between. Germline loops: CDR1 SGHRS, CDR2 YFSETQ. The CDR3 length is 13 residues. Here the CDR3 reads CASSLVDQETQYF. As DNA, the CDR3 is TGCGCCAGCAGCTTGGTAGATCAAGAGACCCAGTACTTC.

This clone has only one observation. V gene TRBV18 combines with J gene TRBJ2-3, with TRBD1 matching 7 bases. CDR3 length equals 15 residues. V lost 4 bases, J lost 5 bases, and 9 bases stayed unmatched. Germline assignment: CDR1 KGHSH and CDR2 LQKENI. The CDR3 DNA is TGTGCCAGCTCACAAACCGGGACAGATCGAGATACGCAGTATTTT. It yields the protein CASSQTGTDRDTQYF.

This clone was counted a few times. The rearrangement joins TRBV9 to TRBJ1-1; TRBD1 might be the D (6 bases). The CDR3 has 14 residues. V was clipped by 4 bases and J by 1 base, with 11 bases between them. CDR1 and CDR2 from the germline V gene are SGDLS and YYNGEE. The DNA for the CDR3 is TGTGCCAGCAGCTACGGGACAAAGAACACTGAAGCTTTCTTT. It yields the protein CASSYGTKNTEAFF.

The chain is built from TRBV9 and TRBJ2-2; maybe TRBD1 (6 bases). The V gene lost 4 bases and the J gene lost 6 bases, with 13 bases spanning the gap. The CDR3 spans 14 residues. The germline V gene has CDR1 SGDLS and CDR2 YYNGEE. The CDR3 here is CASSFRGEPGELFF. In DNA form, the CDR3 reads TGTGCCAGCAGCTTCAGGGGCGAACCCGGGGAGCTGTTTTTT.